This T cell receptor beta chain is from a study of radiotherapy plus CTLA-4 blockade in lung cancer. Overall study: Objective responses were seen in around 19% of patients, disease control in around 30%.

Only in-frame clones appear in the TCRdb table, and some are missing; sequencing was by immunoSEQ multiplex PCR. The table includes over 75,000 clones, roughly four fifths detected once. V lost 4 bases, J lost 7 bases, and 18 bases stayed unmatched. The CDR3 runs 17 residues. Per germline, CDR1 SGHAT and CDR2 FQNNGV. The receptor's source is a human donor with non-small cell lung cancer who had stable disease on radiotherapy plus ipilimumab. The sequences come from peripheral blood, collected from a patient treated with radiotherapy plus ipilimumab. The rearrangement links TRBV11-2 to TRBJ2-5; 7 nucleotides line up with TRBD2. CDR3 sequence: CASSSPLFSGGEGTQYF. The CDR3 DNA sequence: TGTGCCAGCAGCTCCCCCCTCTTTAGTGGCGGGGAGGGGACCCAGTACTTC.